This TCR beta chain was profiled in a study of CD8 T cells in ankylosing spondylitis. Germline loops: CDR1 SGHTA, CDR2 FQGNSA. The CDR3 runs 15 residues. The V and J ends lost 5 bases and 2 bases respectively, with 13 bases between them. Via MiXCR, TCRdb re-called the 5' RACE reads, giving one row per CDR3 protein. Here the sample spans about 330,000 distinct CDR3 sequences, roughly 8% being singletons. Study-wide points: Fewer than ten highly homologous variants made up a TCR beta motif, and this motif appeared characteristic of ankylosing spondylitis blood. Researchers report that disease-linked clones proved CD8+ and relatively rare in peripheral blood.

As to this clonotype: Antigen: not known.

The sequence was collected from a male donor with ankylosing spondylitis. The rearrangement joins TRBV7-2 to TRBJ2-1, with D uncertain. Sequenced sample: blood, either unsorted or a sorted T cell fraction (not recorded which). The CDR3 reads CASSPGPAPYNEQFF. CDR3 coding DNA: TGTGCCAGCAGCCCAGGACCCGCACCCTACAATGAGCAGTTCTTC.